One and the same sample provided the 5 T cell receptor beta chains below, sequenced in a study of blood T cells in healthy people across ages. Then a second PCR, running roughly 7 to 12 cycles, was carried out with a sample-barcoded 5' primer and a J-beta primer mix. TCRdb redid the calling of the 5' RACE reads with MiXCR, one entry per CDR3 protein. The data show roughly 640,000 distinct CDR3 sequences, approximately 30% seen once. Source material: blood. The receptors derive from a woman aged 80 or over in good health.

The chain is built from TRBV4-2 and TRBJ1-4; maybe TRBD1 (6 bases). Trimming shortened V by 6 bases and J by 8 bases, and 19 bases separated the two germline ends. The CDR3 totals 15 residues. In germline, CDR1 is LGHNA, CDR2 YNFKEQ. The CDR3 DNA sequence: TGTGCCAGCAGGAAGTCCACGACAGGATACGAAAAACTGTTTTTT. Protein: CASRKSTTGYEKLFF.

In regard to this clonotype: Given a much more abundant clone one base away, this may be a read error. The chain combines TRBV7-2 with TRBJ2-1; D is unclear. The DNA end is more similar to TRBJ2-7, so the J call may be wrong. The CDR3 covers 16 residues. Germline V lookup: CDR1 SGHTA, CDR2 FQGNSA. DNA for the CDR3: TGTGCCAGCAGCCGTATACGGCCGAGCTCCTACAATGAGCAGTACTTC. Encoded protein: CASSRIRPSSYNEQYF.

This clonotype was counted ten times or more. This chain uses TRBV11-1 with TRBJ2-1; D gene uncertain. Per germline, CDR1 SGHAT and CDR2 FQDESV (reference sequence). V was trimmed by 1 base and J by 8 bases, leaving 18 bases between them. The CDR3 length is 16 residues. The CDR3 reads CASSLGALVGWDEQFF. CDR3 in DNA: TGTGCCAGCAGCTTAGGTGCCCTAGTGGGGTGGGATGAGCAGTTCTTC.

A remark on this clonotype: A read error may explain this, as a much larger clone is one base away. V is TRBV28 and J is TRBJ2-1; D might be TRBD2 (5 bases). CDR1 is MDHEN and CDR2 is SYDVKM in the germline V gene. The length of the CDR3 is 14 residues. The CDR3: CAGSSGSANNEQFF. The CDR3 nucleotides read TGTGCCGGCAGTTCAGGTAGCGCGAACAATGAGCAGTTCTTC.

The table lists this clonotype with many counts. CDR3 nucleotides: TGTGCCAGCAGCGCCGCTGGGGCGGGGGGTAACAATGAGCAGTTCTTC. This gives the protein CASSAAGAGGNNEQFF. The chain combines TRBV9 with TRBJ2-1; 8 bases are a match to TRBD2. Unmatched junction bases numbered 10, after V lost 3 bases and J lost 5 bases. CDR1 is SGDLS, CDR2 YYNGEE, per germline. There are 16 residues in the CDR3.